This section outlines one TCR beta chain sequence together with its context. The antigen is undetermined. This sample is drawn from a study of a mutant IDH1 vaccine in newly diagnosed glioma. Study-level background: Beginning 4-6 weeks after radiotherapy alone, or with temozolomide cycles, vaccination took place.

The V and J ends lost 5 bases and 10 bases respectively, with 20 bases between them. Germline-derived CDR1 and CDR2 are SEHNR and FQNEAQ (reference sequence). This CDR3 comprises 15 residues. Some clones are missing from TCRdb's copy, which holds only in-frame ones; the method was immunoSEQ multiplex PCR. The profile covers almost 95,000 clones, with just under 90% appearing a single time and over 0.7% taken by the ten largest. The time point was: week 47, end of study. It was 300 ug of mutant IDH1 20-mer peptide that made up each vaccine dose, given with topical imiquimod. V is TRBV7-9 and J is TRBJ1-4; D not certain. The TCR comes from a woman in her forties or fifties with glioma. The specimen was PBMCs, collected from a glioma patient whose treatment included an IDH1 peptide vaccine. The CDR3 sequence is CASSPREAPGGKLFF. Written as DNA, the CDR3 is TGTGCCAGCAGCCCGAGGGAGGCCCCCGGCGGAAAACTGTTTTTT.